This entry is about one T cell receptor (beta chain). These data come from a study of CD8 T cells in Susac syndrome. Reverse transcription of about 0.5 to 1 ug RNA was carried out with random hexamers. TCRdb reprocessed the immunoSEQ multiplex PCR reads with MiXCR, giving one entry per CDR3 protein. Here the sample spans around 170,000 distinct CDR3 sequences, about 92% being singletons. The controls, all healthy donors, were matched for age and sex. TEMRA cells were FACS-enriched, unlike CD8+ and CD4+ T cells, which were negatively isolated. This CDR3 is 15 amino acids long. Trimming removed 1 base from V and 5 bases from J, with 12 bases in between.

V and J are TRBV12-3 or TRBV12-4 and TRBJ1-5; tentative D call: TRBD1 (5 bases). Input material: CD4+ T cells from PBMCs. The clonotype comes from a human donor in good health. CDR3 coding DNA: TGTGCCAGCAGTTTAGAACAGGCAGGGTATCAGCCCCAGCATTTT. This sequence encodes CASSLEQAGYQPQHF.